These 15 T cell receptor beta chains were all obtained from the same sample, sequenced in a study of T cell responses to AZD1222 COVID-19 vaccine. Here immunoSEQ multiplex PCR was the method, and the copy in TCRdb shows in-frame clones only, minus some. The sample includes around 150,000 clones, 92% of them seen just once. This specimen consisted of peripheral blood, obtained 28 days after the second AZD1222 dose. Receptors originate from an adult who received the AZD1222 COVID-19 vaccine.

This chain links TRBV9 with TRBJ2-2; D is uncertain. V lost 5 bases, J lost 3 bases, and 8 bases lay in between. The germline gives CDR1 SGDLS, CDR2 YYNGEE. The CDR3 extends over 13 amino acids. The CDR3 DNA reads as TGTGCCAGCAGTTCCCAGGACACCGGGGAGCTGTTTTTT. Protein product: CASSSQDTGELFF. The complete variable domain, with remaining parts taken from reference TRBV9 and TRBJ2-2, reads DSGVTQTPKHLITATGQRVTLRCSPRSGDLSVYWYQQSLDQGLQFLIQYYNGEERAKGNILERFSAQQFPDLHSELNLSSLELGDSALYFCASSSQDTGELFFGEGSRLTVL.

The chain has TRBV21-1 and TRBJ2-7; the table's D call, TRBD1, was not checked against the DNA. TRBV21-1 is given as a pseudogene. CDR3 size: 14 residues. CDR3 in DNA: TGTGCCAGCAGCACGGACAGGGGGCGCGTCGAGCAGTACTTC. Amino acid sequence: CASSTDRGRVEQYF.

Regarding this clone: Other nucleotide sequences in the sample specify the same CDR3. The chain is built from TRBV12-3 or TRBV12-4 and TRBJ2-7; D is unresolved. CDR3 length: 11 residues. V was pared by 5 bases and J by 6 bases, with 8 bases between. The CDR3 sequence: CASSLGSEQYF. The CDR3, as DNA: TGTGCCAGCAGTCTTGGGTCCGAGCAGTACTTC.

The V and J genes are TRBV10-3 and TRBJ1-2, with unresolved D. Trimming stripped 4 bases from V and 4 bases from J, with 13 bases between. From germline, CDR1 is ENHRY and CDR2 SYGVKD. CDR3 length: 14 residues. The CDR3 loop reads CAISATQSGYGYTF. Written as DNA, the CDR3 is TGTGCCATCAGTGCAACACAGAGTGGCTATGGCTACACCTTC.

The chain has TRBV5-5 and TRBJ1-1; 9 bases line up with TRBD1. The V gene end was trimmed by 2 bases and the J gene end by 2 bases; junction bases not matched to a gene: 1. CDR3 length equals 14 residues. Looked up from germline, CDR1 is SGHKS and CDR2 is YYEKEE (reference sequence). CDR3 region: CASSLTGGNTEAFF. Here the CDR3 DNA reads TGTGCCAGCAGCTTAACAGGGGGCAACACTGAAGCTTTCTTT.

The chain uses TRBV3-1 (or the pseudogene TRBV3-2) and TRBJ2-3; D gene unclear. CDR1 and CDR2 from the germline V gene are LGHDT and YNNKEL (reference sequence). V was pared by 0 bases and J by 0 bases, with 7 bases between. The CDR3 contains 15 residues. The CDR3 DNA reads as TGTGCCAGCAGCCAAGATTACCCTAGCACAGATACGCAGTATTTT. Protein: CASSQDYPSTDTQYF.

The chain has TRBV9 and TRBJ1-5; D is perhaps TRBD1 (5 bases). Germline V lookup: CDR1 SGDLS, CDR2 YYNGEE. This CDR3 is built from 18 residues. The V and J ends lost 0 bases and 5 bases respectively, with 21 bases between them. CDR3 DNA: TGTGCCAGCAGCGTAGGCAGGGTATTTGATAGGAGGGATCAGCCCCAGCATTTT. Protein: CASSVGRVFDRRDQPQHF.

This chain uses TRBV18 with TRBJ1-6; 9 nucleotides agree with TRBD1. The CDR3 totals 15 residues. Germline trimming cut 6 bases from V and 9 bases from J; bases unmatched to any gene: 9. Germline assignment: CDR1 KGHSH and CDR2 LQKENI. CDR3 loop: CASSVRDRVSSPLHF. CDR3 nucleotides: TGTGCCAGCTCCGTCCGGGACAGGGTCTCTTCACCCCTCCACTTT.

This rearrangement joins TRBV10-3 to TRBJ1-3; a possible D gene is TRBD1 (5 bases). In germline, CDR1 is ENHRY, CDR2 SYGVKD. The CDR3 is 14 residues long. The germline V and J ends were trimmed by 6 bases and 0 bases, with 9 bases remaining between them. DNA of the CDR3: TGTGCCATCAGGGGGGTGAGCTCTGGAAACACCATATATTTT. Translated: CAIRGVSSGNTIYF.

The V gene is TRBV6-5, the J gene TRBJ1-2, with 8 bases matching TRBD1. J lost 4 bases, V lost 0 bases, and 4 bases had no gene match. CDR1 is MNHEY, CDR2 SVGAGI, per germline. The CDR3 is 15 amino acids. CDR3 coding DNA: TGTGCCAGCAGTTACTCGTCAGGGGGCTTCTATGGCTACACCTTC. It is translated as CASSYSSGGFYGYTF.

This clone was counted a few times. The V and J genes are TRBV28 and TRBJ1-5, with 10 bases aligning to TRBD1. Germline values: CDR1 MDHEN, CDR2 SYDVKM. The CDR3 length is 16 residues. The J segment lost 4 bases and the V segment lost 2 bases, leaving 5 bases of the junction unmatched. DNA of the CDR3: TGTGCCAGCAGTTTACTGGGACAGGGGACAAATCAGCCCCAGCATTTT. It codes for CASSLLGQGTNQPQHF.

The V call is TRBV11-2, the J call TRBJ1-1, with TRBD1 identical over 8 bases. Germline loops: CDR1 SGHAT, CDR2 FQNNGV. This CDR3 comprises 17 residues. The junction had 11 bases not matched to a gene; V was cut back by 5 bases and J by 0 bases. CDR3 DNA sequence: TGTGCCAGCAGCAAAGACAGGGGAGGAAACATGAACACTGAAGCTTTCTTT. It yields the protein CASSKDRGGNMNTEAFF.

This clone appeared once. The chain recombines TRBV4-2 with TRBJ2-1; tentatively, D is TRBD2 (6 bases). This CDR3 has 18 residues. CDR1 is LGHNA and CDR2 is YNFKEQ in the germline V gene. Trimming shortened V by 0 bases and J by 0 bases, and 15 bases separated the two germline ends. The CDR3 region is CASSQDHLAVSSYNEQFF. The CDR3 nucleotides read TGTGCCAGCAGCCAAGACCACTTAGCGGTGAGCTCCTACAATGAGCAGTTCTTC.

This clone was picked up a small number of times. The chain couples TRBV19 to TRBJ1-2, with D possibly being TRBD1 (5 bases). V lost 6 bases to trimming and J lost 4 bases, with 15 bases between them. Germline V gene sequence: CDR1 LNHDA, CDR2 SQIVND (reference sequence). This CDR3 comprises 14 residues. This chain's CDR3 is CASRPGAGGYGYTF. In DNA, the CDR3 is TGTGCCAGTAGGCCTGGGGCAGGAGGCTATGGCTACACCTTC.

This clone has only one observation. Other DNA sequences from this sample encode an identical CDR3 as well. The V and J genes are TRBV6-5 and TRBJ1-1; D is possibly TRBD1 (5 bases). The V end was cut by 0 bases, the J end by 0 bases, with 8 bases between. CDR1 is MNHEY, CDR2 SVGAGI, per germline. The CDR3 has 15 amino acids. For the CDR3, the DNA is TGTGCCAGCAGTTACTCGGGGGGTTTGAACACTGAAGCTTTCTTT. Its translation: CASSYSGGLNTEAFF.